A single T cell receptor beta chain is shown here with its context. The antigen is undetermined. PCR primers comprised 60 Vbeta and 13 Jbeta primers. Original processing methods: Later, 80 million or so unique TCR beta chains were counted in an analysis, and about 10 million of them were shared. Measured with immunoSEQ multiplex PCR; TCRdb has only the in-frame clones, and not every one. V and J calls and clone size are given by that table; D and trimming were obtained from the DNA. This sample has fewer than 250,000 clones; 76% occur once, and the top ten carry roughly 0.6%. This sample is drawn from a study of cytomegalovirus exposure and HLA in healthy donors. Study findings and constraints: For cytomegalovirus status, the classifier reportedly gave diagnoses with high specificity and sensitivity.

The origin of this receptor is a man between 18 and 35 years old in good health and CMV-seronegative. Source material: PBMCs.

The chain's CDR3 is CASSLGMREPTGELFF. CDR3 in DNA: TGTGCCAGCAGCCTGGGCATGCGGGAGCCCACCGGGGAGCTGTTTTTT. The gene calls are TRBV5-4 and TRBJ2-2; 7 bases line up with TRBD2. The CDR3 has 16 residues. Germline values: CDR1 SGHNT, CDR2 YYREEE (reference sequence). V shed 4 bases, J shed 4 bases, and the junction held 10 bases outside the gene matches.